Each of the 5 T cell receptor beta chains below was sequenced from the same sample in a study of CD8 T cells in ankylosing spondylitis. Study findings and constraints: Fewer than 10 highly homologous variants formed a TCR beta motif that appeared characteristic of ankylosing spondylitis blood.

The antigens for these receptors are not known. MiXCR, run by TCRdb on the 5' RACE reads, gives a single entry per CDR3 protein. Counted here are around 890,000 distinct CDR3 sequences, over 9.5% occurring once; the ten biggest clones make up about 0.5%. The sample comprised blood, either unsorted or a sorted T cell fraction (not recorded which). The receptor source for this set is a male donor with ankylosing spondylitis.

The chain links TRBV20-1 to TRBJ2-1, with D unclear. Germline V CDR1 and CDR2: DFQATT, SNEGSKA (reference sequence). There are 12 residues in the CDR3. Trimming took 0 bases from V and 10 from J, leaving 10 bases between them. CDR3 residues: CSAREGFREQFF. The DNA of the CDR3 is TGCAGTGCTAGAGAAGGATTCAGGGAGCAGTTCTTC.

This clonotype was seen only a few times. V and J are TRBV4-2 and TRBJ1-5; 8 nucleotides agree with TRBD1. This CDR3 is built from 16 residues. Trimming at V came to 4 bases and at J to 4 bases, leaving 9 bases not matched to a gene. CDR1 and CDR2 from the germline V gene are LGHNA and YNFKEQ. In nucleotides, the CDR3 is TGTGCCAGCAGCCGAGTTTCGGGACAGGAGAATCAGCCCCAGCATTTT. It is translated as CASSRVSGQENQPQHF.

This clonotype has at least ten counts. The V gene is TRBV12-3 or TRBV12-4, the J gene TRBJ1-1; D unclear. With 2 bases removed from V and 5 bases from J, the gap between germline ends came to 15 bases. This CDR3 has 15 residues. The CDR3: CASSLLRAGETEAFF. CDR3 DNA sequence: TGTGCCAGCAGTTTACTGAGGGCTGGTGAGACTGAAGCTTTCTTT.

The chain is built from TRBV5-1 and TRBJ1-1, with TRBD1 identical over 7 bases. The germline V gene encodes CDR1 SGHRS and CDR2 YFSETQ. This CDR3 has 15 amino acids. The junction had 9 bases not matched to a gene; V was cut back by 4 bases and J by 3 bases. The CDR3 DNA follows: TGCGCCAGCAGCCGGTTCACAGGGGAGGACACTGAAGCTTTCTTT. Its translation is CASSRFTGEDTEAFF.

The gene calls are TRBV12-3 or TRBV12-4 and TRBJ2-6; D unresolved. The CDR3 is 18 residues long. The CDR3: CTRSFSPAKGSGANVLTF. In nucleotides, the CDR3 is TGTACCCGCAGTTTTAGCCCCGCCAAGGGCTCTGGGGCCAACGTCCTGACTTTC.